The entry that follows covers one T cell receptor (beta chain) sequence. A few counts support this clone. What this receptor recognizes is not known. Qualities for individual bases were not recorded, and no much larger clone is one base off. This sample is part of a study of cytomegalovirus exposure and HLA in healthy donors (dated by TCRdb to 2015 to 2018). In the study overall: An earlier analysis of roughly 610 of the donors reported 276 Gb of sequence data and 117 million unique TCR beta sequences obtained from 150 million to 200 million T cells. Roughly 5 DR-DQ haplotypes were handled as single units for association and clustering, since linkage in the cohort was strong. The number of donors typed differed by locus, with about 629-630 for A, B, C, DRB1 and DQB1, 522 for DQA1, about 610 for DPA1, and some 440 for DPB1. Among the approximately 430 genotyped donors, around 81% belonged to the genetic ancestry cluster associated with self-reported Caucasian donors. Both class I and class II loci were covered by HLA typing, at four-digit resolution. Among a few hundred genotyped donors of the cohort, an average of 235,054 unique TCR beta nucleotide sequences were sequenced per donor, roughly a sixth of them non-productive. Around 300 gigabases of sequencing data and roughly 90 million unique TCR sequences were included in an early release covering 550 to 800 HLA-typed donors. The later analysis used no new phenotypic data to find candidate immune exposures, relying instead on TCR beta sequences and their occurrence across donors. Donor age, sex, ethnicity and CMV serostatus were compiled alongside the repertoire data. A later analysis re-analyzed previously published TCR beta repertoires from 500 to 700 donors and added high-resolution HLA genotyping to study TCR occurrence patterns. In addition to the first cohort of 666 subjects, a separate validation cohort of around 110 different subjects was used. High-throughput TCR immunosequencing, statistical association of individual TCRs with disease status, and machine learning were combined to predict cytomegalovirus infection status. An earlier analysis of several hundred of the donors used high-throughput TCR beta sequencing to judge whether each TCR beta V gene segment behaved as functional or pseudogenic. The T cell repertoires of under 700 subjects were profiled by immunosequencing and related to cytomegalovirus serostatus. Genome-wide SNP genotypes for about three fifths of the roughly 700 donors were used in a later genetic analysis, which treated that subset as a discovery cohort. Every repertoire in the discovery cohort had been generated on one and the same sequencing platform. The study aimed to test whether signatures of past pathogen exposure could be identified by cataloging public T cell receptors.

The cohort comprised around 690 healthy bone marrow donors. All cohort members were sampled while nominally healthy, although unrecorded immune exposures were likely present. The donor tested CMV seropositive, placing the donor among the roughly 300 seropositive members of the cohort. A peripheral blood sample was provided by each donor, and peripheral blood mononuclear cells were used for TCR beta sequencing. The Qiagen DNeasy Blood Extraction Kit was used to extract genomic DNA from the blood cell samples. The protocol used for the library was the immunoSEQ multiplex PCR assay. For the multiplex PCR, a mixture combining 60 forward primers for TCR Vbeta segments and 13 reverse primers for TCR Jbeta segments was used. The CDR3 region of rearranged TCR beta genes was amplified from genomic DNA with a multiplex PCR assay. The amplified TCR beta libraries were sequenced on the Illumina HiSeq System as 87-base-pair reads. Processing in the source paper ran as follows. Across the 670 or so repertoires, a later analysis counted around 80 million unique TCR beta chains, approximately 10 million of which were shared by at least two donors. Raw reads were error-corrected and collapsed into unique sequences by a nearest-neighbor algorithm in which closely related sequences were merged to remove PCR and sequencing errors. To assign V, D and J gene segments, CDR3 sequences were aligned to IMGT reference sequences. For a sequence to be retained, a match of at least six nucleotides to both a V gene segment and a J gene segment was required. A rearrangement was called productive if the CDR3 had no stop codons and remained in frame with V and J, and every other rearrangement was called non-productive. CDR3 was defined according to IMGT convention as the region running from the second conserved V-encoded cysteine to the conserved J-encoded phenylalanine. The earlier analysis of 450 to 750 of the donors excluded any sequence lacking an unambiguous match to a single V gene segment. In an earlier analysis of 500 to 750 of the donors, V segments were called functional above 56.7% productive rearrangements and were called segregating when the between-donor standard deviation exceeded 5%. A statistical classification framework was developed to diagnose cytomegalovirus status using the catalog of TCR beta chain sequences. A later analysis assigned V and J genes by comparing TCR nucleotide sequences with IMGT/GENE-DB human TR gene sequences. A later analysis assigned CDR3 sequences and most-parsimonious VDJ recombination scenarios with the TCRdist pipeline. A later analysis defined each TCR beta chain by its CDR3 amino acid sequence plus V-gene family, and excluded reads lacking a unique V-gene family. As a way to deal with suspected cross-contamination and a sequencing artifact, a later analysis dropped 450 to 600 nucleotide sequences that were highly shared and had low generation probability. In a later analysis, a clonal expansion index was calculated for each public chain from normalized within-repertoire ranks of inferred template counts. A later analysis computed generation probabilities with a VDJ recombination model fitted to out-of-frame rearrangements, and checked the results against IGoR. Hypergeometric tests were used in a later analysis to score TCR-TCR, TCR-HLA and TCR-CMV co-occurrence, with a repertoire-size bias correction applied to the TCR pairs. A later analysis estimated false discovery rates by permuting HLA or CMV assignments 20 times. In a later analysis, co-occurring TCRs were grouped with DBSCAN, and TCRdist sequence similarity was added when clustering was performed within HLA-allele-positive subsets. Repertoires with fewer than 30,000 or more than 120,000 public chains, plus five repertoires with anomalous nucleotide sharing, were excluded from co-occurrence clustering. TCRdb holds this immuneACCESS table with in-frame rearrangements only. Some clones are missing; in checked studies, unresolved V genes explain under half, and the rest has no known cause. The DNA gave D and trimming, while V, J and clone size come from that table. This sample gives about 43,000 clones in total; 55% to 75% of them show up just once. Jointly, the top ten make up approximately 12% of the sample.

General findings and caveats noted by the study authors: According to a later genetic analysis, donors in an Asian-associated ancestry cluster had fewer N-insertions in productive TCRs than the approximately 690-donor mean. Roughly uniform sequencing depth across donors was assumed in presence/absence analyses, although this assumption may not hold. A group of highly shared sequence variants was considered likely to be a technical artifact of the sequencing pipeline. A further reported finding was that TCR beta sequences accurately predicted the HLA-A and HLA-B alleles for most subjects in the first cohort. Linkage disequilibrium might explain the correlated functional status among segregating V segments, but an unknown experimental factor could not be ruled out. In a later analysis, HLA-associated TCR beta chains showed more clonal expansion and lower generation probabilities than non-associated chains that were equally common. In this cohort, only TCR beta chains were sequenced, and detectable features were limited by the absence of alpha or paired-chain data. A later analysis found that most CMV-associated TCR beta chains appeared HLA-restricted, with HLA associations seemingly driven largely by CMV exposure. In vitro tests confirmed that a few of the cytomegalovirus-associated TCR beta chains recognize cytomegalovirus antigens. Cytomegalovirus status was reported to be diagnosed by the classifier with high specificity and sensitivity in both the original and validation cohorts. Because counts were too low, seventeen rarely observed V segments, including chromosome 9 orphons, were excluded from the earlier analysis of under 650 of the donors. HLA typing was unavailable for some donors at each locus, so association tests used only the typed subset. Most TCR sequences were seen in very few donors, while some public TCRs were found in many individuals. In an earlier analysis of a few hundred of the donors, most TCR beta V segments were observed in productive rearrangements about 87% or about 30% of the time, broadly matching IMGT annotations. For the cohort, immune exposure information was limited to CMV serostatus. When HLA alleles, especially DR and DQ, strongly co-occurred, attributing TCR associations to individual alleles was difficult. In a later analysis, several top co-occurrence clusters were reported to appear linked to parvovirus B19, influenza, CMV and Epstein-Barr virus. The study listed 150 to 200 TCR beta chains as associated with cytomegalovirus. In a later analysis, TCR association rates were found to vary across HLA loci, with the most associated TCRs seen for DRB1 alleles and the fewest for HLA-C alleles. According to the authors, the approach could potentially be generalized to other disease states and immunological phenotypes. In a later analysis, 16,951 TCR beta sequences were associated with specific HLA alleles at a false discovery rate of 0.05. An association between a missense DCLRE1C variant and V-gene and J-gene trimming of TCR beta chains was found in a later genetic analysis and replicated in an independent cohort.

This receptor was identified in a man aged 55 to 70 in good health and CMV-seropositive. Sample: PBMCs.

The CDR3 protein: CASSGQSYQPQHF. At the DNA level, the sequence is TGTGCCAGTAGTGGACAGAGTTATCAGCCCCAGCATTTT. The chain employs TRBV19 and TRBJ1-5; TRBD1 is a possible D gene, resting on 6 matching bases. As encoded in the germline V gene (reference sequence), CDR1 is LNHDA while CDR2 is SQIVND. Between the V and J ends, shortened by 5 bases and 5 bases respectively, the junction contains 10 bases. The CDR3 contains 13 residues, cysteine and phenylalanine counted. Only the CDR3 DNA is retained, 39 bases long and in frame from the first base. The CDR3 plus the reference TRBV19 and TRBJ1-5 genes for the other parts give the full variable domain: DGGITQSPKYLFRKEGQNVTLSCEQNLNHDAMYWYRQDPGQGLRLIYYSQIVNDFQKGDIAEGYSVSREKKESFPLTVTSAQKNPTAFYLCASSGQSYQPQHFGDGTRLSIL.